This paragraph reports one TCR beta chain. No antigen is known for it. Qualities for individual bases were not recorded, and no much larger clone is one base off. The meaning of the sample's time point label: patch test 1, 2 weeks after DPC sensitization. The treatment or condition label for this specimen denotes: therapeutic diphenylcyclopropenone sensitization with weekly scalp DPC. Blood at each patch-test visit was drawn before the patch test was applied. Patients were eligible if aged 18 to 70, diagnosed with alopecia and judged suitable for DPC therapy, and pregnant patients were excluded. Total RNA was extracted from unfractionated whole blood collected in Tempus Blood RNA tubes. Library prep was done by RACE. Sequencing was carried out with a NextSeq 500. During library preparation, unique molecular identifiers were attached to individual cDNA molecules so that TCRs could be counted in a quantitative, reproducible way. From each blood RNA sample, both TCR alpha and TCR beta chains were sequenced. For the original study's pipeline: Samples had a median of roughly 99,000 TCRs, with a range from about 23,224 to 750,000. The Decombinator software suite was used to annotate V, J and CDR3 in the TCR reads. To make PS versus PT1 abundance plots, every sample was subsampled to the same number of TCRs (28,000). TCRs were defined as expanded if absent before sensitization and observed at least eight times at the 2-week time point. In-frame beta chains were kept once TCRdb had trimmed the public reads at Q25 with fastp and called clones with MiXCR. One record per CDR3 amino acid sequence lists the most common genes and DNA. These V and J calls rely on TCRdb rather than the paper's analysis. For this sample there are tens of thousands of distinct CDR3 sequences; 10% appear just once. The ten largest clonotypes hold approximately 1.4% of the sample.

The data derive from a study of human T cells and chemical hapten exposure (dated by TCRdb to the early 2020s). A note on the overall study: For sensitization, 2% DPC in acetone was applied to a roughly 2 cm by roughly 2 cm area of upper inner arm skin. Weekly therapeutic DPC doses were additionally applied to the scalp of patients throughout the roughly 25-week study period. Patch testing was performed on the upper back with Finn chambers containing 0.01% DPC, and the patch tests were scored after 6 days according to International Contact Dermatitis Research Group standards. The mostly female patient cohort included alopecia areata with under or over 50% scalp involvement, alopecia totalis and alopecia universalis. Libraries were pooled for sequencing, and variation in per-sample TCR yields was attributed mainly to small differences in library volumes within the pool. Peripheral blood TCR repertoire changes were tracked in vivo in alopecia patients during primary and secondary sensitization to the hapten diphenylcyclopropenone (DPC). Patient blood was sampled pre-sensitization (week 0) and at 2, 6 and about 24 weeks after DPC sensitization. For TCR sequencing, blood came from some 31 alopecia patients at anywhere from one to four time points (pre-sensitization, 2, 6 and 24 weeks). Study-wide conclusions, independent of this receptor: DPC sensitization did not change the number of TCRs with a frequency above 1 in 1000, and there was no evidence of changes in global repertoire structure. Expanded TCRs formed significantly more large CDR3 similarity clusters than pre-sensitization or healthy control sets, consistent with antigen-driven responses. Patch test score correlated positively with the number of PT1 expanded TCRs, reaching significance at thresholds 8, 16 and 32 but not at 4. Because every patient had alopecia, a presumed autoimmune disease, the patients' immune response might differ from that of healthy individuals. After repeated subsampling, the strength of the expansion versus patch-test correlation and the threshold at which it became significant changed.

Trimming takes 4 bases off V and 4 bases off J; junction bases not matched to a gene: 7. The CDR3 goes from the cysteine to the phenylalanine over 16 residues. CDR3 DNA is the only sequence kept; it has 48 bases, read in frame from the first base. CDR1 and CDR2 (MRHNA, SNTAGT) derive from the germline V gene. This TCR derives from a woman aged 45-60 years with alopecia areata. Some clones in this sample may be carry-over from other donors' samples. This sequence uses TRBV6-4 and TRBJ1-5, and TRBD1 matches 10 of the central bases. This specimen was whole blood, taken in connection with sensitization to the hapten diphenylcyclopropenone (DPC). The nucleotide sequence reads as follows: TGTGCCAGCAGTGGGGGACAGGGGCGTTGGAATCAGCCCCAGCATTTT. Translated, this gives CASSGGQGRWNQPQHF.